This section outlines one T cell receptor (beta chain) sequence together with its context. Participant-given clinical history determined each cohort assignment. Assay used: immunoSEQ multiplex PCR; TCRdb lists only in-frame clones, some missing. The sample includes roughly 220,000 clones, roughly 85% of them seen just once. The entry originates in a study of blood T cell repertoires in COVID-19. In the study overall: Sites in the United States, Italy and Spain provided acute and convalescent COVID-19 samples.

The clonotype was recovered from a middle-aged woman with acute COVID-19. The sample comprised PBMCs or T cells enriched from blood (not recorded which).

The CDR3 nucleotides are TGCGCCAGCGGACTAGCGGGAAGCACAGATACGCAGTATTTT. It is translated as CASGLAGSTDTQYF. This chain joins TRBV5-1 and TRBJ2-3; 12 bases are a match to TRBD2. The CDR3 totals 14 residues. Germline values: CDR1 SGHRS, CDR2 YFSETQ. Trimming cost V 7 bases and J 0 bases; bases outside gene matches: 0.